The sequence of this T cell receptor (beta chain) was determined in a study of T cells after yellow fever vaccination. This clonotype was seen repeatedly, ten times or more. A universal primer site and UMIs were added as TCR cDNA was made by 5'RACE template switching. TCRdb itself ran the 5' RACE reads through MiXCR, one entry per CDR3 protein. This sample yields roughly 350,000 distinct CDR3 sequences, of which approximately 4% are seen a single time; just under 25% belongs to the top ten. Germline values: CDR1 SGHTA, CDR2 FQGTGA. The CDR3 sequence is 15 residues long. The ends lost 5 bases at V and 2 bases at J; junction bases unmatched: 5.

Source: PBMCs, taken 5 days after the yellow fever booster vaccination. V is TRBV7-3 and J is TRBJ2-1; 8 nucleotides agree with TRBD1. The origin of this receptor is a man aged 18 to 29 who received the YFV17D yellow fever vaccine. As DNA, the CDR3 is TGTGCCAGCAGCCAGGACAGGGACACCTACAATGAGCAGTTCTTC. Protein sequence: CASSQDRDTYNEQFF.